A selection of T cell receptor beta chains follows, all from one sample in a study of shared clonotypes between healthy human individuals. TCRdb's copy holds only in-frame clones and misses some; the assay was immunoSEQ multiplex PCR. Found here are millions of clones, about 92% of them singletons; the top ten hold roughly 1.8%. Sequencing used naive CD8+ T cells from PBMCs. Source of these receptors: a man younger than 35 in good health. Some clones in this sample may be carry-over from other donors' samples. CDR3s leave out the opening cysteine and the closing phenylalanine or tryptophan.

v_call cdr3_aa
TRBV9 ASSPSGRAGDTQY
TRBV6-5 ASRSDEQF
TRBV7-9 ASSPTVWELF
TRBV30 AWSAGGATQY
TRBV27 ASSLYDGGVGRTQY
TRBV27 ASGRGRESFSEQY
TRBV7-8 ASSYWTVEKPNTEAF
TRBV27 ASSSGWGYGYT
TRBV9 ASSVGRPGPNTGELF
TRBV4-1 ASSQDSRDEQY
TRBV13 ASSLSAGFSYEQY
TRBV9 ASSVVSSYNEQF
TRBV7-9 ASIQTEGLSSYEQY
TRBV7-3 ASSLRLASYNEQF
TRBV7-3 ASSEGTGGTDTQY
TRBV28 ASSLSVRASTDTQY
TRBV7-9 ASDRGSTEAF
TRBV11-2 ASSEGRGANVLT
TRBV28 ASSLAGGTDTQY
TRBV7-9 ASSTNRGRGEKLF
TRBV7-8 ASSFARPGVGELF
TRBV4-3 ASSQGDRVFYEQY
TRBV5-8 ASSLYGDSYGYT
TRBV2 ASSDLSSGTLGYEQY
TRBV7-8 ASRSRGPFDTNNEQF
TRBV7-9 ASNPDGGRTQY
TRBV9 ASSASGRAGTGELF
TRBV27 ASSLGLTYEQY
TRBV27 ASSLAGGAYNEQF
TRBV10-2 ASSELTRLADYNEQF
TRBV12-5 ASGTSSEAF
TRBV5-6 ASSDQERNTEAF
TRBV20-1 SAPSYEAF
TRBV6-6 ASRDSLKWDTQY
TRBV5-1 ASSLAVRNYGYT
TRBV28 ASSFLANTEAF
TRBV27 ASANSGANVLT
TRBV29-1 SVVIFSSAYGYT
TRBV6-1 ASSEFAEGLTGNTIY
TRBV5-1 ASSPDSYSGNTIY
TRBV7-8 ASRPGGGSTEAF
TRBV4-3 ASSHLGRGSNTGELF
TRBV7-2 ASSAGQPTSYEQY
TRBV7-9 ASSSSGVTGPGYT
TRBV5-1 ASSLVSASGYGYT